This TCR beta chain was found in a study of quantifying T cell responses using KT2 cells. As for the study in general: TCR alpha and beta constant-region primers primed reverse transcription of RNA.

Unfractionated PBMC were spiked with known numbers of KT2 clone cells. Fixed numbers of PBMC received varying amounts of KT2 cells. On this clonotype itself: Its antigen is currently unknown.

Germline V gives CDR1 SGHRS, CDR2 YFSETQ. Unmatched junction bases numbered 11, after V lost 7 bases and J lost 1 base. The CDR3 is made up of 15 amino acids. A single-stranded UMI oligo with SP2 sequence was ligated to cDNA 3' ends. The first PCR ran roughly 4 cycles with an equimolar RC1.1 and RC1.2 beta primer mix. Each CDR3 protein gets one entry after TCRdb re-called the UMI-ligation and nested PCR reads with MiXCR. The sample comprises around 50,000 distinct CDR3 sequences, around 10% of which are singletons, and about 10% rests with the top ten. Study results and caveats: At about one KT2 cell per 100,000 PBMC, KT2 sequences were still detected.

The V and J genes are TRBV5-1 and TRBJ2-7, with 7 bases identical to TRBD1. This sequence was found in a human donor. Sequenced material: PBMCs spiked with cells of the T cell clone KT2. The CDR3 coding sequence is TGCGCCAGCGCCCAGGCTTGGGACAGATCCTACGAGCAGTACTTC. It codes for CASAQAWDRSYEQYF.